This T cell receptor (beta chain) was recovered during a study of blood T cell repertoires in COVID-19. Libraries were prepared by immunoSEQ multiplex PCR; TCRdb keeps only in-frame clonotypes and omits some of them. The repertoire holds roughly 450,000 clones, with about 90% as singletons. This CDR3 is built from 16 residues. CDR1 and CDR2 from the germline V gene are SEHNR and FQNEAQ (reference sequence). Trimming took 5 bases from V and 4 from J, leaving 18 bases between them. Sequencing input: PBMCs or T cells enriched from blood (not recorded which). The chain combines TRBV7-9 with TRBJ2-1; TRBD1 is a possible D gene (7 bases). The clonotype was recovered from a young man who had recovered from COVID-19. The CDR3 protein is CASSPPGGSLYNEQFF. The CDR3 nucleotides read TGTGCCAGCAGCCCCCCAGGGGGGTCCCTTTACAATGAGCAGTTCTTC.